A single sample gave rise to the 10 T cell receptor beta chains below, sequenced in a study of ipilimumab plus nivolumab after autologous stem cell transplantation. Produced via immunoSEQ multiplex PCR; TCRdb's table is partial and in-frame only. There are 15,000 to 20,000 clones in the sample; 75% to 90% occur only once, and approximately 19% lies in the top ten. The source was PBMCs, collected in a trial of ipilimumab plus nivolumab as post-transplant consolidation. Receptors originate from a male donor with diffuse large B-cell lymphoma.

V is TRBV5-5 and J is TRBJ1-2; 11 nucleotides line up with TRBD1. The CDR3 runs 15 residues. The germline gives CDR1 SGHKS, CDR2 YYEKEE (reference sequence). V gave up 4 bases and J gave up 2 bases; unmatched junction bases: 4. This chain's CDR3 is CASSPGQGVNYGYTF. The DNA of the CDR3 is TGTGCCAGCAGCCCGGGACAGGGGGTCAACTATGGCTACACCTTC.

This chain uses TRBV14 with TRBJ1-2; D call uncertain. The V gene lost 4 bases and the J gene lost 7 bases, with 13 bases spanning the gap. Per the germline V gene, CDR1 is SGHDN and CDR2 is FVKESK. This CDR3 has 13 residues. CDR3 nucleotide sequence: TGTGCCAGCAGCCCTTCGACATCTTCTGGCTACACCTTC. It specifies CASSPSTSSGYTF.

The chain carries TRBV20-1 and TRBJ2-1; TRBD2 is a possible D gene (7 bases). The germline CDR1 and CDR2 sequences are DFQATT and SNEGSKA (reference sequence). V was trimmed by 6 bases and J by 9 bases, leaving 12 bases between them. The CDR3 is 11 residues long. The CDR3 is CSAGGDGEQFF. In DNA form, the CDR3 reads TGCAGTGCAGGGGGGGACGGTGAGCAGTTCTTC.

The rearrangement joins TRBV18 to TRBJ2-5; the D is unclear. This CDR3 spans 14 amino acids. CDR1 is KGHSH, CDR2 LQKENI, per germline. V shed 2 bases and J shed 3 bases, with 10 bases lying between them. CDR3 coding DNA: TGTGCCAGCTCACCAAGGTCCCGAGAAGAGACCCAGTACTTC. Encoded protein: CASSPRSREETQYF.

The chain is built from TRBV18 and TRBJ2-1; 8 nucleotides align to TRBD2. Losses at the gene ends were 3 bases for V and 8 bases for J; bases not matched to a gene: 3. Germline V lookup: CDR1 KGHSH, CDR2 LQKENI. The CDR3 length is 13 residues. CDR3 amino acids: CASSPSRGDEQFF. The DNA of the CDR3 is TGTGCCAGCTCACCCTCGCGGGGGGATGAGCAGTTCTTC.

This chain joins TRBV7-9 and TRBJ2-3; D is possibly TRBD2 (5 bases). The CDR3 has 14 residues. In germline, CDR1 is SEHNR, CDR2 FQNEAQ (reference sequence). Trimming shortened V by 4 bases and J by 0 bases, and 8 bases separated the two germline ends. CDR3 residues: CASSSRGSTDTQYF. DNA of the CDR3: TGTGCCAGCAGCTCCCGGGGAAGCACAGATACGCAGTATTTT.

The CDR3 DNA reads TGTGCCAGCAGCTTGGGCCGGGGGGGGGAGATCGGGGAGCTGTTTTTT. Protein product: CASSLGRGGEIGELFF. The J gene is TRBJ2-2, the V gene TRBV5-4, with TRBD2 matching over 8 bases. Germline V gene data show CDR1 as SGHNT and CDR2 as YYREEE (reference sequence). J was trimmed by 7 bases and V by 0 bases; bases with no gene match: 8. The CDR3 consists of 16 residues.

V gene TRBV11-2 combines with J gene TRBJ1-5; no definite D call. V was pared by 0 bases and J by 6 bases, with 9 bases between. The CDR3 is 14 residues long. The germline gives CDR1 SGHAT, CDR2 FQNNGV. CDR3 residues: CASSLDSGIQPQHF. CDR3 bases: TGTGCCAGCAGCTTAGATAGTGGGATTCAGCCCCAGCATTTT.

On this clone itself: Its ends do not fully match the called genes, so a read error is possible. The chain couples TRBV5-4 to TRBJ2-1; tentatively, D is TRBD2 (7 bases). CDR1 SGHNT and CDR2 YYREEE come from the germline V gene (reference sequence). The CDR3 totals 16 residues. The CDR3 is CASSQAWGGTYNEQFF. DNA for the CDR3: TGCGCCAGCAGCCAAGCTTGGGGGGGCACCTACAATGAGCAGTTCTTC. Using reference TRBV5-4 and TRBJ2-1 for the parts outside the CDR3, the full variable domain is ETGVTQSPTHLIKTRGQQVTLRCSSQSGHNTVSWYQQALGQGPQFIFQYYREEENGRGNFPPRFSGLQFPNYSSELNVNALELDDSALYLCASSQAWGGTYNEQFFGPGTRLTVL.

V usage is TRBV11-1 and J usage is TRBJ2-7, with 9 bases aligning to TRBD2. CDR1 SGHAT and CDR2 FQDESV come from the germline V gene (reference sequence). The ends lost 1 base at V and 5 bases at J; junction bases unmatched: 12. The CDR3 has 17 residues. The DNA for the CDR3 is TGTGCCAGCAGCTTAGTTGGGCTAGCGGGACCCCAGGACGAGCAGTACTTC. Protein product: CASSLVGLAGPQDEQYF.